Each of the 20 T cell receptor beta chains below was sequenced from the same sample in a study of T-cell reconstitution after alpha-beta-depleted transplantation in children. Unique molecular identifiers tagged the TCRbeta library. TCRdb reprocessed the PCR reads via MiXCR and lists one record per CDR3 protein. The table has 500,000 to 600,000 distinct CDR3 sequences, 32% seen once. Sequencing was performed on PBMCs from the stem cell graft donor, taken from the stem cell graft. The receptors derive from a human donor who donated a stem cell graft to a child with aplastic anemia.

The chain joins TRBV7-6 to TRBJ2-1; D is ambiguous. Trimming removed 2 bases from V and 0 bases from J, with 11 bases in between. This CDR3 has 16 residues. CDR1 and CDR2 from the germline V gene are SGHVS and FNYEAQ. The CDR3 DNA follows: TGTGCCAGCAGCTTAAGGGCCAAGAGCTCCTACAATGAGCAGTTCTTC. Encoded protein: CASSLRAKSSYNEQFF.

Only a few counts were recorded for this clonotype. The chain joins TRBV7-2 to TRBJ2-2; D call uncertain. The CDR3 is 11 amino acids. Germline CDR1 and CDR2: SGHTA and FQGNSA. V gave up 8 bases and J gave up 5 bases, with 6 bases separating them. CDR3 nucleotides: TGTGCCAGCGCCAAGACCGGGGAGCTGTTTTTT. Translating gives CASAKTGELFF.

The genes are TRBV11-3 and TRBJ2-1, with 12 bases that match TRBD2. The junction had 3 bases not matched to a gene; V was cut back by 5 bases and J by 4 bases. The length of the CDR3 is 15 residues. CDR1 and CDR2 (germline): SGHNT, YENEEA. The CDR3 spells CASSLTSGRYNEQFF. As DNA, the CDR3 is TGTGCCAGCAGCCTCACTAGCGGGAGGTACAATGAGCAGTTCTTC.

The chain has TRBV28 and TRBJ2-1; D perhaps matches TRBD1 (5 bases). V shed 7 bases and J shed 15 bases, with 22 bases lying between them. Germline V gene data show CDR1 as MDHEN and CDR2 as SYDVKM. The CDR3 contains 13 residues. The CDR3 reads CASTLGQSAALFF. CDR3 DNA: TGTGCCAGCACCTTGGGGCAGTCTGCCGCCCTGTTCTTC. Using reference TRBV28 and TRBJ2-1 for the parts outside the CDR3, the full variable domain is DVKVTQSSRYLVKRTGEKVFLECVQDMDHENMFWYRQDPGLGLRLIYFSYDVKMKEKGDIPEGYSVSREKKERFSLILESASTNQTSMYLCASTLGQSAALFFGPGTRLTVL.

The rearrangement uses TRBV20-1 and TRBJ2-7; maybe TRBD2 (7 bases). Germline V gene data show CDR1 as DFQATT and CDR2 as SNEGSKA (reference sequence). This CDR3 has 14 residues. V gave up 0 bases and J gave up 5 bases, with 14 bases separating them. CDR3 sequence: CSARDPAGADEQYF. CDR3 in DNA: TGCAGTGCTAGAGACCCTGCGGGGGCGGACGAGCAGTACTTC.

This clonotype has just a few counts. The CDR3 DNA reads TGTGCCAGCAGCTTCCCAGGATCGGGTCAGCCCCAGCATTTT. It specifies CASSFPGSGQPQHF. The rearrangement joins TRBV7-9 to TRBJ1-5, with no clear D. Germline CDR1 is SEHNR and CDR2 is FQNEAQ (reference sequence). The CDR3 runs 14 residues. V was pared by 3 bases and J by 6 bases, with 12 bases between.

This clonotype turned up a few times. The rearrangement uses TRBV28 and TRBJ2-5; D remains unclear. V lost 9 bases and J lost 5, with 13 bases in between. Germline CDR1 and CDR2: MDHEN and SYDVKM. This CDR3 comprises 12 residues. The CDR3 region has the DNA TGTGCCAGTGATACTAACATGGAGACCCAGTACTTC. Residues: CASDTNMETQYF.

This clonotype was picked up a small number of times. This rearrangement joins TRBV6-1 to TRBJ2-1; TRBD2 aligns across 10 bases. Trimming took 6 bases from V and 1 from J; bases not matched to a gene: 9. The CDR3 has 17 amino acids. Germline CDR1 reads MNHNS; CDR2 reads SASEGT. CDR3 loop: CASRPLAGVGSYNEQFF. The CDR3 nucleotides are TGTGCCAGCAGGCCCCTAGCGGGAGTAGGGTCCTACAATGAGCAGTTCTTC.

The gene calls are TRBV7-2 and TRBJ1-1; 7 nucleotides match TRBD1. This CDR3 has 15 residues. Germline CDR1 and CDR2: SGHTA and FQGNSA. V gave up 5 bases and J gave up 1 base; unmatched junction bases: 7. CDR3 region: CASSIHRGGNTEAFF. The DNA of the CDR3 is TGTGCCAGCAGCATTCACAGGGGAGGGAACACTGAAGCTTTCTTT.

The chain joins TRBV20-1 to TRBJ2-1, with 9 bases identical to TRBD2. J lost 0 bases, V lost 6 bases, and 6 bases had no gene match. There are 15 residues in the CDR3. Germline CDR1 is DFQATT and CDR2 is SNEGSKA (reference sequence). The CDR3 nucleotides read TGCAGTGCCCCGACTAGCGGATTCTCCTACAATGAGCAGTTCTTC. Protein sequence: CSAPTSGFSYNEQFF.

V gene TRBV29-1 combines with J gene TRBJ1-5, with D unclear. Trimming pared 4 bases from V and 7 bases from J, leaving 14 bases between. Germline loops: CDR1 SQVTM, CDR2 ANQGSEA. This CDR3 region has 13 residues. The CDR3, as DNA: TGCAGCGTTGGCGGGTTGGAAAACCAGCCCCAGCATTTT. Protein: CSVGGLENQPQHF.

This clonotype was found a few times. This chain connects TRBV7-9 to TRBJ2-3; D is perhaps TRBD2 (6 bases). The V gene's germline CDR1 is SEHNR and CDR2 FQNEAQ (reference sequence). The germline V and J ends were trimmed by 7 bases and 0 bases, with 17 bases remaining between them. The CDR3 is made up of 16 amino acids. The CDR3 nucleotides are TGTGCCAGCACCCTCGGGAGCGGTTCTAGCACAGATACGCAGTATTTT. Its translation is CASTLGSGSSTDTQYF.

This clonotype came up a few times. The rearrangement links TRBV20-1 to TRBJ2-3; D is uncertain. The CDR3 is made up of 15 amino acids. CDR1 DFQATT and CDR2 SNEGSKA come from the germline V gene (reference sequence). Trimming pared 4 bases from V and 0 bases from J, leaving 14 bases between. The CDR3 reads CSATRTDRSTDTQYF. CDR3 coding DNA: TGCAGTGCTACCCGGACGGACCGTAGCACAGATACGCAGTATTTT.

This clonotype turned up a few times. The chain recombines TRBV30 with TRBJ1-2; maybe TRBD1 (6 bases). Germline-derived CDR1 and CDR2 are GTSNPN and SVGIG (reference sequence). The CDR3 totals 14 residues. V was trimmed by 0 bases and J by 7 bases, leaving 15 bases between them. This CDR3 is CAWSVSGQLGGYTF. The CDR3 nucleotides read TGTGCCTGGAGTGTATCGGGACAATTGGGTGGCTACACCTTC.

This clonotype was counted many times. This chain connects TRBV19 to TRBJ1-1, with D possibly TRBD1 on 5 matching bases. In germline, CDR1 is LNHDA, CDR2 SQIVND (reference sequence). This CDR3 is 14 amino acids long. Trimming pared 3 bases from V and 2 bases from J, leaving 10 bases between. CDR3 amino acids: CASSIIGVNTEAFF. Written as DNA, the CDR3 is TGTGCCAGTAGTATCATAGGGGTAAACACTGAAGCTTTCTTT.

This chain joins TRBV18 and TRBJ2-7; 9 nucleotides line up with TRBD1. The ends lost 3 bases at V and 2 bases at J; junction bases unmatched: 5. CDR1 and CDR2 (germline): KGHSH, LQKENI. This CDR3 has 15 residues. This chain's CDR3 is CASSPSGQGPYEQYV. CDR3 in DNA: TGTGCCAGCTCACCCTCGGGACAGGGTCCCTACGAGCAGTACGTC.

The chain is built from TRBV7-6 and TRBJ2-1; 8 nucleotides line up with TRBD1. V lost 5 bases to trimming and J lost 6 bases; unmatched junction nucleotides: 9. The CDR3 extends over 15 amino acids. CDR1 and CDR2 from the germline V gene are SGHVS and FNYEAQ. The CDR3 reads CASSPGTGRGNEQFF. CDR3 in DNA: TGTGCCAGCAGCCCCGGGACAGGACGGGGCAATGAGCAGTTCTTC.

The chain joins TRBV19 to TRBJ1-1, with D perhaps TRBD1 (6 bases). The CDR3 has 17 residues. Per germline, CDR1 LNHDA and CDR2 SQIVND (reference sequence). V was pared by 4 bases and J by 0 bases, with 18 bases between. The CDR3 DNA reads TGTGCCAGTAGTACGGACAGCTCAACGAACATGAACACTGAAGCTTTCTTT. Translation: CASSTDSSTNMNTEAFF.

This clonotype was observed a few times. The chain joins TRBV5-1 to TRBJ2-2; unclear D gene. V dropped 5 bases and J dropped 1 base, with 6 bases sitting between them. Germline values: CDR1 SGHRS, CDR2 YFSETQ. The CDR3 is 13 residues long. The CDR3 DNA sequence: TGCGCCAGCAGAACACTGAACACCGGGGAGCTGTTTTTT. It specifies CASRTLNTGELFF.

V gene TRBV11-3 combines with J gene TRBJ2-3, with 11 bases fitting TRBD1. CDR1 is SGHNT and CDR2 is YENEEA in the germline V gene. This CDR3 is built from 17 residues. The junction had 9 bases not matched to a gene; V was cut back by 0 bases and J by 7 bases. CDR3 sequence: CASSLDGRTGGAYTQYF. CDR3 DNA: TGTGCCAGCAGCTTAGATGGCCGGACAGGGGGCGCGTATACGCAGTATTTT.